This note documents a single T cell receptor (beta chain) sequence. Its antigen is not known. The CDR3 runs to 11 residues. Trimming removed 8 bases from V and 1 base from J, with 5 bases in between. The germline V gene encodes CDR1 WSHSY and CDR2 SAAADI. The data belong to a study of T cell responses to AZD1222 COVID-19 vaccine. Study-level results: Targets within unmutated variant regions were reportedly found for nearly half of spike-specific TCRs.

Profiled with immunoSEQ multiplex PCR; TCRdb holds only in-frame clones, not every one. The sample lists fewer than 200,000 clones, more than 75% occurring once. The gene calls are TRBV10-2 and TRBJ1-1; D is perhaps TRBD1 (5 bases). Sequences were derived from peripheral blood, sampled 28 days after the second AZD1222 dose. The receptor comes from an adult who received the AZD1222 COVID-19 vaccine. CDR3 DNA sequence: TGCGCCAGCCAGGGGAACACTGAAGCTTTCTTT. This gives the protein CASQGNTEAFF.